This is a list of T cell receptor beta chains from one sample in a study of siplizumab effects on memory and regulatory T cells. The method was immunoSEQ multiplex PCR; TCRdb's version includes in-frame clones alone and lacks a portion of them. The sample lists about 46,000 clones, about 93% occurring once. Sequencing was done on a sample of CD8+ T cells sorted from blood. Source of these receptors: a human donor in good health. The CDR3 runs from the conserved cysteine through the conserved F or W. The D gene is left open where the match is weak. Clone size is shown for a subset of rows, as once, few, many or a class of expanded clone.

. | . | TRBJ1-5 | TRBV27 | CANSFKSNQPQHF | TGTGCCAACAGTTTTAAATCTAATCAGCCCCAGCATTTT
. | TRBD2 | TRBJ2-3 | TRBV11-2 | CASSTRGLGGSLTDTQYF | TGTGCCAGCAGCACTAGGGGCTTGGGCGGGAGCTTGACAGATACGCAGTATTTT
. | TRBD2 | TRBJ2-7 | TRBV14 | CASSQVIAGDYEQYF | TGTGCCAGCAGCCAAGTAATAGCGGGAGACTACGAGCAGTACTTC
. | . | TRBJ1-1 | TRBV5-1 | CASSHGPEAFF | TGCGCCAGCAGCCACGGACCTGAAGCTTTCTTT
. | . | TRBJ1-5 | TRBV7-8 | CASSLALGSSNQPQHF | TGTGCCAGCAGCTTAGCGCTGGGGAGTTCCAATCAGCCCCAGCATTTT
. | . | TRBJ2-7 | TRBV7-9 | CASSQTTGRDEQYF | TGTGCCAGCAGCCAGACCACAGGCCGCGACGAGCAGTACTTC
. | . | TRBJ2-5 | TRBV6-5 | CASSYGSGFTETQYF | TGTGCCAGCAGTTACGGCTCAGGGTTTACGGAGACCCAGTACTTC
. | TRBD2 | TRBJ2-3 | TRBV5-4 | CASRSGRITDTQYF | TGTGCCAGCAGGAGCGGGAGAATAACAGATACGCAGTATTTT
. | . | TRBJ2-1 | TRBV4-1 | CASSQVIGVGNNEQFF | TGCGCCAGCAGCCAAGTCATCGGAGTAGGAAACAATGAGCAGTTCTTC
. | . | TRBJ2-7 | TRBV5-8 | CASSSIGTPSNEQYF | TGTGCCAGCAGCAGTATCGGGACACCCTCTAACGAGCAGTACTTC
. | . | TRBJ1-1 | TRBV7-6 | CASSLPGGEAFF | TGTGCCAGCAGCTTACCGGGTGGTGAAGCTTTCTTT
. | . | TRBJ2-7 | TRBV7-9 | CASSQTGSEQYF | TGTGCCAGCAGCCAGACAGGCTCCGAGCAGTACTTC
. | TRBD1 | TRBJ1-2 | TRBV5-8 | CASSITGDRGYGYTF | TGTGCCAGCAGCATCACTGGGGACAGGGGTTATGGCTACACCTTC
once | TRBD1 | TRBJ1-5 | TRBV13 | CASSPSAGDRGQTQHF | TGTGCCAGCAGCCCTTCGGCAGGGGACAGGGGGCAGACCCAGCATTTT
. | . | TRBJ1-2 | TRBV28 | CASSLGRTSPGYTF | TGTGCCAGCAGTCTGGGACGGACGTCGCCTGGCTACACCTTC
. | . | TRBJ2-1 | TRBV5-1 | CASSRTGTQNEQFF | TGCGCCAGCAGCAGGACCGGGACGCAAAATGAGCAGTTCTTC
. | . | TRBJ1-5 | TRBV9 | CASSAGTEGSNPNQPQHF | TGTGCCAGCAGCGCGGGGACCGAGGGGTCCAACCCCAATCAGCCCCAGCATTTT
. | TRBD1 | TRBJ2-3 | TRBV19 | CASSIHPGQGTDTQYF | TGTGCCAGTAGTATCCATCCGGGACAGGGAACAGATACGCAGTATTTT
medium-sized | . | TRBJ2-7 | TRBV7-9 | CASSLEFGRRPYEQYF | TGTGCCAGCAGCTTAGAGTTTGGGAGGAGGCCCTACGAGCAGTACTTC
. | . | TRBJ2-7 | TRBV28 | CASSIYNNADEQYF | TGTGCCAGCAGTATTTATAACAACGCCGACGAGCAGTACTTC
. | TRBD2 | TRBJ2-7 | TRBV5-1 | CASGLTSGRGEQYF | TGCGCCAGTGGTTTGACTAGCGGGAGAGGCGAGCAGTACTTC
. | . | TRBJ1-1 | TRBV10-1 | CASSGTGVTEAFF | TGCGCCAGCAGTGGAACAGGCGTCACTGAAGCTTTCTTT
. | . | TRBJ1-1 | TRBV5-1 | CASSWDRDEAFF | TGCGCCAGCAGCTGGGACCGAGATGAAGCTTTCTTT
. | . | TRBJ1-5 | TRBV30 | CAWSVLGARNQPQHF | TGTGCCTGGAGTGTTTTGGGGGCGCGAAATCAGCCCCAGCATTTT
. | TRBD2 | TRBJ2-1 | TRBV7-3 | CASSELGSGAYNEQFF | TGTGCCAGCAGCGAACTAGGGAGCGGGGCCTACAATGAGCAGTTCTTC
. | . | TRBJ2-7 | TRBV11-2 | CASSFLGRDSWDEQYF | TGTGCCAGCAGCTTTCTCGGACGAGACAGCTGGGACGAGCAGTACTTC
. | TRBD1 | TRBJ2-7 | TRBV19 | CASRPGQGPYEQYF | TGTGCCAGTAGGCCGGGACAGGGCCCTTACGAGCAGTACTTC
. | . | TRBJ2-5 | TRBV12-5 | CASGWGSGETQYF | TGTGCTAGTGGTTGGGGGAGCGGGGAGACCCAGTACTTC
. | TRBD2 | TRBJ2-3 | TRBV5-1 | CASSFRNSGARLDTQYF | TGCGCCAGCAGCTTCCGCAATAGCGGGGCCCGCCTAGATACGCAGTATTTT
. | . | TRBJ1-3 | TRBV9 | CASSAGGSGNTIYF | TGTGCCAGCAGCGCCGGAGGCTCTGGAAACACCATATATTTT
. | TRBD2 | TRBJ2-5 | TRBV7-3 | CASSLKASGRVETQYF | TGTGCCAGCAGCTTAAAAGCTAGCGGGAGGGTAGAGACCCAGTACTTC
. | TRBD1 | TRBJ2-3 | TRBV10-1 | CASSPGTGGWGGSFADTQYF | TGCGCCAGCAGCCCAGGGACAGGGGGATGGGGCGGGAGCTTCGCAGATACGCAGTATTTT
. | . | TRBJ1-1 | TRBV19 | CASRRSKIKRNTEAFF | TGTGCCAGTAGGCGATCGAAGATAAAGAGGAACACTGAAGCTTTCTTT
once | TRBD2 | TRBJ2-3 | TRBV7-8 | CASSPGLAGGVDTQYF | TGTGCCAGCAGCCCTGGACTAGCGGGAGGGGTAGATACGCAGTATTTT
once | . | TRBJ2-3 | TRBV9 | CASSVAEGVHSDTQYF | TGTGCCAGCAGCGTAGCAGAGGGGGTACACTCAGATACGCAGTATTTT
. | . | TRBJ2-5 | TRBV27 | CASPPQETQYF | TGTGCCAGCCCCCCTCAAGAGACCCAGTACTTC
. | . | TRBJ1-3 | TRBV30 | CAWSVLSSGNTIYF | TGTGCCTGGAGTGTACTTTCCTCTGGAAACACCATATATTTT
once | TRBD1 | TRBJ2-5 | TRBV7-9 | CASRRLGTGDLAETQYF | TGTGCCAGCCGCCGACTTGGGACAGGGGACTTGGCGGAGACCCAGTACTTC
. | . | TRBJ2-1 | TRBV6-5 | CASSYSAGAYNEQFF | TGTGCCAGCAGTTACTCGGCTGGGGCCTACAATGAGCAGTTCTTC
. | TRBD1 | TRBJ2-7 | TRBV27 | CASSNLRDRVYEQYF | TGTGCCAGCAGTAATCTCCGGGACAGGGTGTACGAGCAGTACTTC
. | . | TRBJ2-7 | TRBV7-2 | CASSLDRHSYEQYF | TGTGCCAGCAGTTTGGACCGGCACTCCTACGAGCAGTACTTC
. | TRBD1 | TRBJ1-5 | TRBV19 | CASKPASRGVDQPQHF | TGTGCCAGTAAACCGGCGAGCAGGGGGGTGGATCAGCCCCAGCATTTT
. | . | TRBJ1-1 | TRBV19 | CASSIIWDTEAFF | TGTGCCAGTAGTATTATCTGGGACACTGAAGCTTTCTTT
. | . | TRBJ2-1 | TRBV11-3 | CASSNFRESSPEQFF | TGTGCCAGCAGCAATTTCCGAGAGTCTAGTCCTGAGCAGTTCTTC
. | . | TRBJ1-6 | TRBV27 | CASRESSYNSPLHF | TGTGCCAGCAGAGAGAGCTCCTATAATTCACCCCTCCACTTT
. | . | TRBJ2-5 | TRBV7-9 | CASSLYQGLQETQYF | TGTGCCAGCAGCTTATATCAGGGGCTCCAAGAGACCCAGTACTTC
. | . | TRBJ2-3 | TRBV11-3 | CASSPAIGDTDTQYF | TGTGCCAGCAGCCCCGCGATCGGGGACACAGATACGCAGTATTTT
. | . | TRBJ2-1 | TRBV5-6 | CASSLPREDNEQFF | TGTGCCAGCAGCTTGCCCAGGGAAGACAATGAGCAGTTCTTC
. | . | TRBJ2-5 | TRBV28 | CASSLTRGSQETQYF | TGTGCCAGCAGTTTAACCAGGGGATCTCAAGAGACCCAGTACTTC
. | . | TRBJ1-5 | TRBV25-1 | CASSAGDMNQPQHF | TGTGCCAGCAGTGCAGGGGACATGAATCAGCCCCAGCATTTT
. | TRBD2 | TRBJ2-1 | TRBV27 | CASSPASGRWNEQFF | TGTGCCAGCAGTCCGGCTAGCGGGAGATGGAATGAGCAGTTCTTC
. | TRBD2 | TRBJ2-7 | TRBV6-4 | CASSDSGRAGPPLRGQYF | TGTGCCAGCAGTGACTCTGGGAGGGCCGGGCCACCTCTACGAGGGCAGTACTTC
. | . | TRBJ2-3 | TRBV11-2 | CASSSDPSRGTDTQYF | TGTGCCAGCAGCTCCGACCCTAGCCGGGGCACAGATACGCAGTATTTT